This T cell receptor (beta chain) derives from a study of identical twins. Ten or more counts support this clonotype. This CDR3 has 13 residues. Germline V gene lookup returns CDR1 DFQATT and CDR2 SNEGSKA (reference sequence). Each CDR3 protein is one row after TCRdb ran MiXCR on the 5' RACE reads. The sample holds about 240,000 distinct CDR3 sequences, roughly 13% seen once. The same data also contributed to another study, on yellow fever vaccine responses in identical twins. That report adds: Twins' T cell vaccine responses reportedly looked partly convergent, partly personalized.

Source material: memory (CD45RO+) T cells sorted from blood. The sequence was collected from a woman aged 18-35 years in good health. The chain recombines TRBV20-1 with TRBJ2-5, with D maybe TRBD1 (6 bases). CDR3 coding DNA: TGCAGCTCTTTGGGACAATACCAAGAGACCCAGTACTTC. Amino acids: CSSLGQYQETQYF.